The 8 T cell receptor beta chains listed next were all sequenced from one sample in a study of shared clonotypes between healthy human individuals. The repertoire was sequenced with immunoSEQ multiplex PCR; TCRdb's copy has only in-frame clones and lacks some. The sample has approximately 530,000 clones, approximately 94% seen once. The material sequenced was naive CD4+ T cells sorted from blood. The subset here: CD45RA+ positively selected. The origin of the receptors is a woman in her 30s in good health.

This chain uses TRBV4-2 with TRBJ2-3; D possibly corresponds to TRBD2 (5 bases). From germline, CDR1 is LGHNA and CDR2 YNFKEQ. V lost 6 bases, J lost 3 bases, and 19 bases lay in between. CDR3 size: 16 residues. CDR3 sequence reads: CASSRSLSGRTDTQYF. The CDR3 nucleotides are TGTGCCAGCAGTCGTTCCCTTAGTGGGAGAACAGATACGCAGTATTTT.

This chain links TRBV5-1 with TRBJ2-7; 16 nucleotides line up with TRBD2. The CDR3 is made up of 16 amino acids. Germline CDR1 and CDR2: SGHRS and YFSETQ. Losses at the gene ends were 4 bases for V and 2 bases for J; bases not matched to a gene: 3. CDR3 sequence: CASSTGTSGRAYEQYF. The CDR3 DNA reads TGCGCCAGCAGCACGGGGACTAGCGGGAGGGCCTACGAGCAGTACTTC. The variable domain in full, with the rest retrieved from reference TRBV5-1 and TRBJ2-7, is KAGVTQTPRYLIKTRGQQVTLSCSPISGHRSVSWYQQTPGQGLQFLFEYFSETQRNKGNFPGRFSGRQFSNSRSEMNVSTLELGDSALYLCASSTGTSGRAYEQYFGPGTRLTVT.

J is TRBJ2-6 and V is TRBV4-2; the D gene is possibly TRBD1 (6 bases). Germline V gene sequence: CDR1 LGHNA, CDR2 YNFKEQ. Trimming shortened V by 4 bases and J by 3 bases, and 13 bases separated the two germline ends. CDR3 length equals 16 residues. CDR3 nucleotide sequence: TGTGCCAGCAGCCCTCAACAGGGTAATGGGGCCAACGTCCTGACTTTC. It specifies CASSPQQGNGANVLTF.

The CDR3 here is CSAGQGVGFDEQFF. The CDR3 DNA is TGCAGCGCAGGACAGGGGGTAGGATTTGATGAGCAGTTCTTC. This chain joins TRBV29-1 and TRBJ2-1; 10 positions match TRBD1. CDR3 length: 14 residues. The junction had 11 bases not matched to a gene; V was cut back by 7 bases and J by 8 bases. CDR1 SQVTM and CDR2 ANQGSEA come from the germline V gene.

The rearrangement links TRBV6-1 to TRBJ2-7; TRBD1 is a possible D gene (5 bases). Per the germline V gene, CDR1 is MNHNS and CDR2 is SASEGT. The CDR3 is made up of 14 amino acids. Trimming stripped 6 bases from V and 2 bases from J, with 14 bases between. The CDR3 here is CASRVQASPYEQYF. In nucleotides, the CDR3 is TGTGCCAGCAGGGTACAGGCGTCTCCCTACGAGCAGTACTTC.

This clone appeared once. Other nucleotide sequences from this sample produce the same CDR3. The chain employs TRBV6-5 and TRBJ2-7; the match to TRBD2 covers 13 bases. Trimming at V came to 5 bases and at J to 4 bases, leaving 5 bases not matched to a gene. This CDR3 has 15 amino acids. Germline V gene lookup returns CDR1 MNHEY and CDR2 SVGAGI. The DNA of the CDR3 is TGTGCCAGCAGTCCGCGGACTAGCGGGAGATACGAGCAGTACTTC. It yields the protein CASSPRTSGRYEQYF.

The genes are TRBV10-3 and TRBJ2-5, with 7 bases lining up with TRBD1. Germline V gene data show CDR1 as ENHRY and CDR2 as SYGVKD. CDR3 length: 13 residues. V shed 6 bases, J shed 2 bases, and the junction held 3 bases outside the gene matches. CDR3 DNA sequence: TGTGCCATCAGAGGACAGGATCAAGAGACCCAGTACTTC. Its translation is CAIRGQDQETQYF.

J is TRBJ2-1 and V is TRBV11-1; TRBD1 matches at 12 bases. The J segment lost 6 bases and the V segment lost 4 bases, leaving 4 bases of the junction unmatched. Germline assignment: CDR1 SGHAT and CDR2 FQDESV (reference sequence). CDR3 size: 15 residues. The CDR3 sequence: CASSSPGQGANEQFF. CDR3 DNA: TGTGCCAGCAGCTCTCCGGGACAGGGGGCCAATGAGCAGTTCTTC.